This T cell receptor (beta chain) emerged from a study of blood T cell repertoires in COVID-19. Clones were sequenced by immunoSEQ multiplex PCR, and TCRdb holds only the in-frame ones, with some missing. Seen here are hundreds of thousands of clones, approximately 86% observed once, and the top ten hold around 3.3%. Participant reports of clinical history set cohort assignment. This CDR3 is built from 13 residues. Trimming cost V 0 bases and J 4 bases, with 7 bases left between them. Per germline, CDR1 SGHRS and CDR2 YFSETQ. This clone was counted a single time. Different DNA sequences within this sample yield the same CDR3.

Sample: PBMCs or T cells enriched from blood (not recorded which). The TCR was taken from a woman between 40 and 50 years old with acute COVID-19. The chain employs TRBV5-1 and TRBJ1-1; weak D call: TRBD1 (5 bases). The CDR3 sequence is CASSLAGITEAFF. DNA of the CDR3: TGCGCCAGCAGCTTGGCAGGGATCACTGAAGCTTTCTTT.